Shown below are 30 T cell receptor beta chains from a single sample sequenced in a study of blood T cells in healthy people across ages. A second about 6 to 11 cycle PCR used barcoded and J-beta primers. Each CDR3 protein is one row after TCRdb ran MiXCR on the 5' RACE reads. The sample yields about 720,000 distinct CDR3 sequences, 20% to 25% seen once. The sample taken for sequencing was blood. Source of these receptors: a man aged 70-80 years in good health.

This chain uses TRBV6-4 with TRBJ1-2; 10 nucleotides line up with TRBD1. V gave up 4 bases and J gave up 6 bases; unmatched junction bases: 8. This CDR3 comprises 15 residues. From germline, CDR1 is MRHNA and CDR2 SNTAGT. CDR3 bases: TGTGCCAGCAGTGCGAATACCGGGACAGGGGATGGCTACACCTTC. Translated: CASSANTGTGDGYTF.

V and J are TRBV24-1 and TRBJ2-5; 9 bases are shared with TRBD2. Germline CDR1 reads KGHDR; CDR2 reads SFDVKD. This CDR3 is built from 17 residues. V gave up 5 bases and J gave up 1 base; unmatched junction bases: 10. The CDR3 sequence is CATSALAGLGIQETQYF. The CDR3 DNA is TGTGCCACCAGTGCCCTAGCGGGATTGGGTATCCAAGAGACCCAGTACTTC.

In DNA, the CDR3 is TGCGCCAGCAGCTTGGGACAGCCAGATACGCAGTATTTT. Translated, it gives CASSLGQPDTQYF. This rearrangement joins TRBV5-1 to TRBJ2-3; a weak D match, TRBD1 (5 bases). This CDR3 spans 13 amino acids. V shed 0 bases and J shed 4 bases, with 6 bases lying between them. Germline assignment: CDR1 SGHRS and CDR2 YFSETQ.

The chain carries TRBV5-1 and TRBJ2-1; possible D gene TRBD1, 6 bases. CDR3 size: 15 residues. Germline assignment: CDR1 SGHRS and CDR2 YFSETQ. The V end was cut by 5 bases, the J end by 2 bases, with 14 bases between. In DNA form, the CDR3 reads TGCGCCAGCAGGCCGACAGGAACGGCCTACAATGAGCAGTTCTTC. Its translation: CASRPTGTAYNEQFF.

The V call is TRBV7-6, the J call TRBJ2-5, with D possibly TRBD2 on 5 matching bases. The CDR3 totals 13 residues. Per germline, CDR1 SGHVS and CDR2 FNYEAQ. Trimming removed 1 base at V and 3 bases at J, with 6 bases between. The CDR3 nucleotides are TGTGCCAGCAGCTTAGAACTAGAAGAGACCCAGTACTTC. Its translation: CASSLELEETQYF. Variable domain in full (rest from reference TRBV7-6 and TRBJ2-5): GAGVSQSPRYKVTKRGQDVALRCDPISGHVSLYWYRQALGQGPEFLTYFNYEAQQDKSGLPNDRFSAERPEGSISTLTIQRTEQRDSAMYRCASSLELEETQYFGPGTRLLVL.

This clonotype showed up just a few times. The rearrangement links TRBV10-3 to TRBJ1-1; D ambiguous. CDR1 and CDR2 from the germline V gene are ENHRY and SYGVKD. This CDR3 is built from 11 residues. The V gene lost 5 bases and the J gene lost 4 bases, with 5 bases spanning the gap. The CDR3 spells CAISMGTEAFF. CDR3 bases: TGTGCCATCAGTATGGGCACTGAAGCTTTCTTT.

The chain links TRBV11-2 to TRBJ1-6; D gene unclear. The CDR3 length is 13 residues. Germline V gene sequence: CDR1 SGHAT, CDR2 FQNNGV. The germline V and J ends were trimmed by 0 bases and 10 bases, with 7 bases remaining between them. The CDR3 loop reads CASSLDSGSPLHF. DNA of the CDR3: TGTGCCAGCAGCTTAGATTCTGGATCACCCCTCCACTTT.

This clonotype has a count of ten or more. The gene calls are TRBV20-1 and TRBJ2-5, with 7 bases fitting TRBD2. Germline CDR1 DFQATT, CDR2 SNEGSKA (reference sequence). The J segment lost 2 bases and the V segment lost 0 bases, leaving 6 bases of the junction unmatched. The CDR3 has 15 amino acids. This CDR3 reads CSARDGRLAQETQYF. CDR3 bases: TGCAGTGCTAGAGATGGGAGACTAGCTCAAGAGACCCAGTACTTC.

On this clonotype itself: An end of the junction differs from the germline gene, which may be a read error. The chain combines TRBV18 with TRBJ2-6, with D unclear. Germline CDR1 KGHSH, CDR2 LQKENI. This CDR3 region has 16 residues. The CDR3 DNA reads as TGTGCCAACTCACCACTACTTCGCTCTGGGGCCAACGTCCTGACTTTC. As protein: CANSPLLRSGANVLTF. Complete variable domain (other parts from reference TRBV18 and TRBJ2-6): NAGVMQNPRHLVRRRGQEARLRCSPMKGHSHVYWYRQLPEEGLKFMVYLQKENIIDESGMPKERFSAEFPKEGPSILRIQQVVRGDSAAYFCANSPLLRSGANVLTFGAGSRLTVL.

This chain joins TRBV10-3 and TRBJ1-5; D remains ambiguous. Trimming took off 0 bases at V and 5 bases at J, with 8 bases between the two ends. This CDR3 has 14 amino acids. Germline V gene lookup returns CDR1 ENHRY and CDR2 SYGVKD. The CDR3 bases are TGTGCCATCAGTGAGTCTGATTTTTATCAGCCCCAGCATTTT. Its protein is CAISESDFYQPQHF.

The V call is TRBV20-1, the J call TRBJ1-1, with D possibly TRBD1 on 6 matching bases. Trimming removed 5 bases from V and 6 bases from J, with 16 bases in between. The CDR3 is 13 residues long. Germline CDR1 reads DFQATT; CDR2 reads SNEGSKA (reference sequence). DNA for the CDR3: TGCAGTGCTTCCCCAGGGGCCTGGGCTGAAGCTTTCTTT. Its protein product is CSASPGAWAEAFF.

The CDR3 DNA sequence: TGTGCCAGCTCACCAGGGAGCAGCTATGGCTACACCTTC. Amino acid sequence: CASSPGSSYGYTF. The gene calls are TRBV18 and TRBJ1-2, with no clear D. The V end was cut by 2 bases, the J end by 4 bases, with 8 bases between. Germline V gives CDR1 KGHSH, CDR2 LQKENI. The CDR3 runs 13 residues.

The chain has TRBV9 and TRBJ2-7, with D hard to call. Trimming pared 0 bases from V and 4 bases from J, leaving 11 bases between. Per germline, CDR1 SGDLS and CDR2 YYNGEE. The length of the CDR3 is 14 residues. CDR3 sequence (DNA): TGTGCCAGCAGCGTAGCAGGCAGCGTGTACGAGCAGTACTTC. It codes for CASSVAGSVYEQYF.

The rearrangement joins TRBV5-1 to TRBJ1-1; possibly TRBD1 for D (6 bases). Deletions cut 0 bases from V and 4 bases from J, with 13 bases between. The germline V gene encodes CDR1 SGHRS and CDR2 YFSETQ. The CDR3 is 15 residues long. For the CDR3, the DNA is TGCGCCAGCAGCTTGGTGGGGGGGCCGGGCACTGAAGCTTTCTTT. It specifies CASSLVGGPGTEAFF.

This clonotype was seen more than once but under ten times. The genes are TRBV7-8 and TRBJ2-7, with TRBD1 identical over 8 bases. The length of the CDR3 is 15 residues. Germline assignment: CDR1 SGHVS and CDR2 FQNEAQ. V lost 2 bases to trimming and J lost 2 bases; unmatched junction nucleotides: 5. DNA of the CDR3: TGTGCCAGCAGCTTATCGAGGACAGGGACCTACGAGCAGTACTTC. Its protein is CASSLSRTGTYEQYF.

This clonotype has only a few counts. This chain connects TRBV6-5 to TRBJ1-6, with D possibly matching TRBD1 (6 bases). The V end lost 4 bases, the J end lost 5 bases, and 12 bases lay between the germline ends. This CDR3 spans 15 amino acids. The germline gives CDR1 MNHEY, CDR2 SVGAGI. The CDR3 nucleotides are TGTGCCAGCAGTTTGTACAGGGCTAATAATTCACCCCTCCACTTT. Translating it yields CASSLYRANNSPLHF.

This clonotype was recorded a few times. V usage is TRBV2 and J usage is TRBJ1-2; perhaps TRBD1 as D (5 bases). The CDR3 is 15 amino acids. CDR1 SNHLY and CDR2 FYNNEI come from the germline V gene. Between the trimmed V and J ends, which lost 6 bases and 4 bases, there was a span of 18 bases. The CDR3 region is CASSPSGTQLYGYTF. The CDR3 nucleotides are TGTGCCAGCAGCCCATCCGGGACCCAACTCTATGGCTACACCTTC.

The V call is TRBV18, the J call TRBJ1-1; 7 bases are shared with TRBD1. Germline CDR1 reads KGHSH; CDR2 reads LQKENI. The CDR3 has 15 amino acids. Losses at the gene ends were 0 bases for V and 1 base for J; bases not matched to a gene: 2. CDR3 amino acids: CASSPPTGPNTEAFF. The CDR3, as DNA: TGTGCCAGCTCACCACCGACAGGGCCGAACACTGAAGCTTTCTTT.

The chain is built from TRBV6-2 or TRBV6-3 and TRBJ2-3; D is perhaps TRBD1 or TRBD2 (5 bases each). The CDR3 runs 14 residues. Germline assignment: CDR1 MNHEY and CDR2 SVGEGT. Trimming removed 7 bases at V and 14 bases at J, with 25 bases between. The CDR3 protein is CASTDPVRDGGPYF. As DNA, the CDR3 is TGTGCCAGCACCGACCCTGTCCGGGACGGAGGACCGTATTTT.

This clonotype was observed a few times. This rearrangement joins TRBV21-1 to TRBJ1-5. TRBV21-1 is a recognized pseudogene. The CDR3 runs 15 residues. CDR3 sequence: CASSNTASGYQPQHF. DNA for the CDR3: TGTGCCAGCAGCAATACCGCGTCAGGATACCAGCCCCAGCATTTT.

The rearrangement joins TRBV24-1 to TRBJ1-6; D may be TRBD1 (5 bases). Germline V gives CDR1 KGHDR, CDR2 SFDVKD. Deletions cut 3 bases from V and 14 bases from J, with 10 bases between. This CDR3 has 12 residues. This chain's CDR3 is CATSDGGKALHF. The DNA of the CDR3 is TGTGCCACCAGTGATGGGGGAAAGGCCCTCCACTTT.

In this sample, this clonotype turned up many times. The chain joins TRBV5-1 to TRBJ2-1; D call uncertain. CDR3 size: 14 residues. Looked up from germline, CDR1 is SGHRS and CDR2 is YFSETQ. Trimming shortened V by 0 bases and J by 7 bases, and 11 bases separated the two germline ends. CDR3 in DNA: TGCGCCAGCAGCTTGGAGAACTTGAAGAATGAGCAGTTCTTC. Its translation is CASSLENLKNEQFF. The whole variable domain, remainder taken from reference TRBV5-1 and TRBJ2-1, is KAGVTQTPRYLIKTRGQQVTLSCSPISGHRSVSWYQQTPGQGLQFLFEYFSETQRNKGNFPGRFSGRQFSNSRSEMNVSTLELGDSALYLCASSLENLKNEQFFGPGTRLTVL.

This clonotype was seen a handful of times. The V call is TRBV9, the J call TRBJ2-6; 9 nucleotides match TRBD1. V gave up 4 bases and J gave up 0 bases; unmatched junction bases: 8. Germline-derived CDR1 and CDR2 are SGDLS and YYNGEE. CDR3 length: 18 residues. CDR3 nucleotide sequence: TGTGCCAGCAGCCTAACCGGGACAGGGATCTCTGGGGCCAACGTCCTGACTTTC. Amino acids: CASSLTGTGISGANVLTF.

The CDR3 coding sequence is TGTGCCAGCAGCCCCGTATTTGATACGCAGTATTTT. As protein: CASSPVFDTQYF. The chain joins TRBV7-6 to TRBJ2-3, with D hard to call. The CDR3 totals 12 residues. Trimming shortened V by 5 bases and J by 6 bases, and 9 bases separated the two germline ends. The germline V gene has CDR1 SGHVS and CDR2 FNYEAQ.

This clonotype was observed a handful of times. CDR3 sequence reads: CASSSDRPNYGYTF. The CDR3 DNA is TGCGCCAGCAGCTCGGACAGACCTAACTATGGCTACACCTTC. V and J are TRBV5-1 and TRBJ1-2, with D perhaps TRBD1 (6 bases). V lost 3 bases, J lost 0 bases, and 9 bases lay in between. Germline V CDR1 and CDR2: SGHRS, YFSETQ. This CDR3 is built from 14 residues.

This clonotype was recorded a few times. The rearrangement links TRBV3-1 to TRBJ1-4, with 10 bases lining up with TRBD1. Germline V gene lookup returns CDR1 LGHDT and CDR2 YNNKEL (reference sequence). V lost 4 bases and J lost 6; bases outside the gene matches: 8. The CDR3 is 16 residues long. In DNA, the CDR3 is TGTGCCAGCAGCCTCACCCCCGGGACAGGGGATGAAAAACTGTTTTTT. It translates to CASSLTPGTGDEKLFF.

V and J are TRBV7-2 and TRBJ2-1; D might be TRBD2 (5 bases). Trimming pared 7 bases from V and 5 bases from J, leaving 21 bases between. The CDR3 runs 16 residues. From germline, CDR1 is SGHTA and CDR2 FQGNSA. The CDR3 region has the DNA TGTGCCAGCAACCCTAGTCGGATGGGAGAGAACAATGAGCAGTTCTTC. Translation: CASNPSRMGENNEQFF.

The chain employs TRBV7-2 and TRBJ2-5, with 7 bases fitting TRBD2. V shed 0 bases and J 11 bases; nucleotides not matched to a gene: 3. This CDR3 contains 12 residues. Germline V gene sequence: CDR1 SGHTA, CDR2 FQGNSA. CDR3 residues: CASSLANGGQYF. The CDR3 DNA reads as TGTGCCAGCAGCTTAGCGAACGGGGGGCAGTACTTC.

Here the CDR3 reads CASSPTGYSYEQYF. The DNA of the CDR3 is TGTGCCAGCAGTCCAACAGGGTATTCCTACGAGCAGTACTTC. The rearrangement uses TRBV27 and TRBJ2-5, with D maybe TRBD1 (6 bases). The J call is doubtful: the DNA matches TRBJ2-7 better. CDR3 size: 14 residues. Germline V gene data show CDR1 as MNHEY and CDR2 as SMNVEV (reference sequence).

The CDR3 loop is CASSENRRQITDTQYF. The CDR3 DNA follows: TGTGCCAGCAGTGAAAATCGGCGGCAGATCACAGATACGCAGTATTTT. J is TRBJ2-3 and V is TRBV6-1; D remains unclear. V lost 2 bases and J lost 2, with 14 bases in between. The germline V gene has CDR1 MNHNS and CDR2 SASEGT. The length of the CDR3 is 16 residues.